The 2 T cell receptor beta chains reported below all come from one sample, sequenced in a study of blood T cell repertoires in COVID-19 (dated by TCRdb to 2018 to 2020). Libraries came from the immunoSEQ multiplex PCR assay. Sourced from immuneACCESS, this table was stored by TCRdb with only in-frame sequences that have V and J called. A share of the clones is absent; for the studies checked, an unresolved V gene accounts for under half, and the remainder has no known explanation. The sample table holds approximately 30,000 clones, of which 85% were seen once. The ten largest clones take up around 13% of the sample. The sample consisted of peripheral blood. Source of these receptors: a human donor with acute or convalescent COVID-19. The donor label of this sample is uncertain.

The chain combines TRBV6-1 with TRBJ1-5; D is uncertain. V shed 4 bases and J shed 1 base, with 14 bases lying between them. This CDR3 comprises 16 residues. From germline, CDR1 is MNHNS and CDR2 SASEGT. CDR3 residues: CASSALAGASNQPQHF. As DNA, the CDR3 is TGTGCCAGCAGTGCATTGGCAGGCGCAAGCAATCAGCCCCAGCATTTT.

The chain is built from TRBV19 and TRBJ1-6, with D unresolved. The ends were cut back, 5 bases at V and 0 bases at J, with 8 bases in the middle. Germline lookup yields CDR1 LNHDA and CDR2 SQIVND (reference sequence). The CDR3 spans 15 residues. The DNA of the CDR3 is TGTGCCAGTAGTCCCCTGAGCTCCTATAATTCACCCCTCCACTTT. Protein sequence: CASSPLSSYNSPLHF.